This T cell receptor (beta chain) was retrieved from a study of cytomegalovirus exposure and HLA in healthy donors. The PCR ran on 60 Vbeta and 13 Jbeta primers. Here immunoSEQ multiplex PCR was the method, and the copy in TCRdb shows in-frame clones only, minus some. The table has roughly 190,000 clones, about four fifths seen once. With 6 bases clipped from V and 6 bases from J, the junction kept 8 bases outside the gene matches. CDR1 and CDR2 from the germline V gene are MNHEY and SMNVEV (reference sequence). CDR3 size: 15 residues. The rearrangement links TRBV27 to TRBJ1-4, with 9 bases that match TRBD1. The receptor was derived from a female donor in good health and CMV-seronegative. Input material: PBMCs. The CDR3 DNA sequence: TGTGCCAGCAGGACCCTCGGACAGGGGCATGAAAAACTGTTTTTT. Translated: CASRTLGQGHEKLFF.